This TCR beta chain comes out of a study of cytomegalovirus exposure and HLA in healthy donors. Across the study: Assignment to the Caucasian-associated ancestry cluster applied to around 80% of the approximately 390 genotyped donors.

Amplification used 60 Vbeta primers and 13 Jbeta primers. Method: immunoSEQ multiplex PCR; TCRdb's copy keeps in-frame clones and lacks some. The data show more than 100,000 clones, 82% seen once. V lost 5 bases and J 0 bases, leaving 14 bases between the germline ends. The CDR3 sequence is 16 residues long. Germline values: CDR1 MDHEN, CDR2 SYDVKM. Study results and caveats: It was likely that a cluster of highly shared sequence variants was a sequencing artifact.

Comments on this clone: What it binds is unknown.

This TCR was recovered from a woman aged 45-65 years in good health and CMV-seropositive. The sample was PBMCs. The chain couples TRBV28 to TRBJ1-3, with unresolved D. The CDR3 DNA reads TGTGCCAGCAGTCTACCCCCTATTAACTCTGGAAACACCATATATTTT. It translates to CASSLPPINSGNTIYF.